This TCR beta chain derives from a study of cytomegalovirus exposure and HLA in healthy donors. This clone was seen only a few times. A multiplex PCR was run with 60 Vbeta primers and 13 Jbeta primers. The data were produced by immunoSEQ multiplex PCR, yet TCRdb's version contains in-frame clones alone and is incomplete. The table includes around 200,000 clones, around four fifths detected once. Sequences were obtained from PBMCs. The origin of this receptor is a woman aged 35 to 49 in good health and CMV-seronegative.

CDR3 sequence reads: CASSPPTGELFF. DNA for the CDR3: TGCGCCAGCAGCCCTCCCACCGGGGAGCTGTTTTTT. V is TRBV4-1 and J is TRBJ2-2; D remains unclear. The germline V and J ends were trimmed by 4 bases and 4 bases, with 4 bases remaining between them. The CDR3 extends over 12 amino acids. From germline, CDR1 is MGHRA and CDR2 YSYEKL.